This record covers a single T cell receptor beta chain. The antigen is unknown. The data are from a study of shared clonotypes between healthy human individuals. Replicate sorted-subset PCRs were loaded with about 0.2 ug DNA, about 30,000 T cell genomes. Profiled with immunoSEQ multiplex PCR; TCRdb holds only in-frame clones, not every one. The sample consists of around 2,000,000 clones, 85% to 95% of them appearing once. None of the donors, who were healthy HIV-negative adults, had recently had acute infections or vaccinations. Donors comprised only Caucasian adults living in Nashville, Tennessee. Study-level points and caveats: Sampling covered blood only; tissue repertoires likely differ.

This clonotype originated in a man aged 18 to 30 in good health. Sequencing used naive CD4+ T cells sorted from blood. Documented subset: CD45RA+ positively selected.

The DNA for the CDR3 is TGTGCCAGCAGTGTTGCCCGCTTGGTTGTCCTAGCGGGAAACACCGGGGAGCTGTTTTTT. This sequence encodes CASSVARLVVLAGNTGELFF. This chain joins TRBV2 and TRBJ2-2; TRBD2 agrees at 9 bases. Trimming took 4 bases from V and 2 from J; bases not matched to a gene: 17. Germline loops: CDR1 SNHLY, CDR2 FYNNEI. The CDR3 spans 20 residues.